This T cell receptor beta chain was captured by sequencing in a study of early T cells in non-severe SARS-CoV-2 infection. As for the study in general: It was bulk RNA from unsorted whole blood that was sequenced, and the chains were unpaired.

Unique molecular identifiers tagged individual cDNA molecules. TCRdb processed the 5' RACE reads anew with MiXCR; each CDR3 protein has one entry. Seen here are about 35,000 distinct CDR3 sequences, around 5.7% observed once, and the top ten hold approximately 4.6%. Worth noting for this clonotype: Its antigen is unknown.

Study-wide points: Anti-spike CD8 specificities were favored by VDJdb matching, whose results missed private and CD4 specificities.

The material sequenced was whole blood. This TCR came from an adult who was a healthcare worker with PCR-confirmed SARS-CoV-2 infection or an uninfected control (not recorded which).

The DNA of the CDR3 is TGCAGCGTCCAAGCGGGAAACGGGGAGCTGTTTTTT. Protein product: CSVQAGNGELFF. The chain combines TRBV29-1 with TRBJ2-2; 7 positions match TRBD2. The CDR3 covers 12 residues. CDR1 is SQVTM and CDR2 is ANQGSEA in the germline V gene. V shed 6 bases, J shed 7 bases, and the junction held 5 bases outside the gene matches.